This TCR beta chain was documented in a study of OX40 agonist ivuxolimab in advanced cancers. Across the study: People who had prior anti-PD-1, anti-PD-L1 or anti-CTLA-4 therapy could take part, and about 37% had some.

Looked up from germline, CDR1 is SGHTA and CDR2 is FQGNSA. The junction had 6 bases not matched to a gene; V was cut back by 2 bases and J by 8 bases. The CDR3 loop spans 14 amino acids. No patient had autoimmune disease or received systemic immunosuppression. Data came from immunoSEQ multiplex PCR; TCRdb stores just in-frame clones and leaves some out. The sample lists 70,000 to 100,000 clones, around 91% occurring once. This clone was seen only once. The sequence was obtained from an adult with an advanced solid tumor such as melanoma, head and neck, liver or kidney cancer. The specimen comprised CD4+ or CD8+ T cells sorted from blood, sampled in a trial of the OX40 agonist ivuxolimab. The rearrangement uses TRBV7-2 and TRBJ2-1; 7 bases are shared with TRBD1. CDR3 loop: CASSLMIGGHEQFF. The CDR3 DNA is TGTGCCAGCAGCTTAATGATAGGGGGCCATGAGCAGTTCTTC. The whole variable domain, remainder taken from reference TRBV7-2 and TRBJ2-1, is GAGVSQSPSNKVTEKGKDVELRCDPISGHTALYWYRQSLGQGLEFLIYFQGNSAPDKSGLPSDRFSAERTGGSVSTLTIQRTQQEDSAVYLCASSLMIGGHEQFFGPGTRLTVL.